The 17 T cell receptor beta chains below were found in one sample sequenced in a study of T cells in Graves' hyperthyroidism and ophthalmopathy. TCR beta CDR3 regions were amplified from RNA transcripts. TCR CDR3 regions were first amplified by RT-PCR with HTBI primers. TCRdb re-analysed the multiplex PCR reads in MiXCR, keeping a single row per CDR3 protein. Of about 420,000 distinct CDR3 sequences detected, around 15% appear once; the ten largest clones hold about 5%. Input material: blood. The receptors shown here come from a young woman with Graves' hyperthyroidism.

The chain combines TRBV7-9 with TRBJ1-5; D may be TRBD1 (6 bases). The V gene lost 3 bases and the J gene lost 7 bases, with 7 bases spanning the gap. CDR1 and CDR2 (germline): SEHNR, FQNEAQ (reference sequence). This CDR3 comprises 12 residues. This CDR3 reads CASSLGAQPQHF. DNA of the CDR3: TGTGCCAGCAGCTTGGGGGCACAGCCCCAGCATTTT.

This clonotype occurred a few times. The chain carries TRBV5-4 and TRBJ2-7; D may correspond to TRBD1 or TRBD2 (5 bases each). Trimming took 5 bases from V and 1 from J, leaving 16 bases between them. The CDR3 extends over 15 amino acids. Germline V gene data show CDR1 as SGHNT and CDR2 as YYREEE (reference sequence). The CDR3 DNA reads TGTGCCAGCAGTTCCATCGGGACCGAGTCCTACGAGCAGTACTTC. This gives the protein CASSSIGTESYEQYF.

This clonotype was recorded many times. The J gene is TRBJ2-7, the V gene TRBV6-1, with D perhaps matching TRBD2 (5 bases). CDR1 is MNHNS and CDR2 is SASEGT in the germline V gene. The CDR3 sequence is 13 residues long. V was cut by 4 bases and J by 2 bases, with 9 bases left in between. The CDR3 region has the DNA TGTGCCAGCAGTGTCTCGGAGGCCTACGAGCAGTACTTC. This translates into CASSVSEAYEQYF.

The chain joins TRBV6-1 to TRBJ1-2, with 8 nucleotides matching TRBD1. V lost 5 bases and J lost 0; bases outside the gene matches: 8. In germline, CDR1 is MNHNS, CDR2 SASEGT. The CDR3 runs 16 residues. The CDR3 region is CASSCSSDRANYGYTF. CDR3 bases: TGTGCCAGCAGTTGCTCCTCGGACAGGGCTAACTATGGCTACACCTTC.

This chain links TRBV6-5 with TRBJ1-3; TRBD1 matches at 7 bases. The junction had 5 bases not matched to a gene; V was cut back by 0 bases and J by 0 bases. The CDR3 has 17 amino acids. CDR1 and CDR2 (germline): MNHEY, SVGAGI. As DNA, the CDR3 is TGTGCCAGCAGTTACTCTGTACAGGGGAGCTCTGGAAACACCATATATTTT. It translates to CASSYSVQGSSGNTIYF.

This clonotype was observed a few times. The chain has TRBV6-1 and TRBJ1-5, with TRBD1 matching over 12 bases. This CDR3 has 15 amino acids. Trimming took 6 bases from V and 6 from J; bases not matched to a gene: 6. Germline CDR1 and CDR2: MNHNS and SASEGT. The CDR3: CASSRGTGGGQPQHF. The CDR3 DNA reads TGTGCCAGCAGCCGCGGGACAGGGGGCGGTCAGCCCCAGCATTTT.

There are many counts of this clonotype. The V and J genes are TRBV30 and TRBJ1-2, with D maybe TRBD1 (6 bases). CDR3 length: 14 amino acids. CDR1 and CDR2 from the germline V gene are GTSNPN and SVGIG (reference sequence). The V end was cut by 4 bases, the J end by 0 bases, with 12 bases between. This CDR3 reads CAWTGDKTNYGYTF. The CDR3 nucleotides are TGTGCCTGGACGGGGGACAAAACTAACTATGGCTACACCTTC.

CDR3 DNA: TGTGCCAGCAGCCCCCCGGGCAGTCTTGAAAAACTGTTTTTT. This encodes CASSPPGSLEKLFF. V usage is TRBV3-1 and J usage is TRBJ1-4, with D hard to call. V was clipped by 4 bases and J by 7 bases, with 13 bases between them. Germline V gene data show CDR1 as LGHDT and CDR2 as YNNKEL (reference sequence). CDR3 length equals 14 residues. Supplemented by reference TRBV3-1 and TRBJ1-4, the full variable domain reads DTAVSQTPKYLVTQMGNDKSIKCEQNLGHDTMYWYKQDSKKFLKIMFSYNNKELIINETVPNRFSPKSPDKAHLNLHINSLELGDSAVYFCASSPPGSLEKLFFGSGTQLSVL.

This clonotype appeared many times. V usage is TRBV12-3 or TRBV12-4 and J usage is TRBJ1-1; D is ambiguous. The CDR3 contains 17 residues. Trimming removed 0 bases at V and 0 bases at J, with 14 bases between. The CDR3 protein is CASSLASTALLNTEAFF. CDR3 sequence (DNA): TGTGCCAGCAGTTTAGCGTCTACCGCTCTATTGAACACTGAAGCTTTCTTT.

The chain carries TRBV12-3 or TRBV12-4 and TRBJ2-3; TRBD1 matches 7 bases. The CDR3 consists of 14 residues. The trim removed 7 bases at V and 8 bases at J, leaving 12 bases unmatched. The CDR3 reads CASTGTDVFGTQYF. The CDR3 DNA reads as TGTGCCAGCACCGGGACAGATGTTTTCGGTACGCAGTATTTT.

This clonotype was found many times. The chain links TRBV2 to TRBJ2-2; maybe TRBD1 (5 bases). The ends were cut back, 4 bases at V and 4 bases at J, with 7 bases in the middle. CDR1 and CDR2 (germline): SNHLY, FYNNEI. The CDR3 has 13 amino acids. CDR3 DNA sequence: TGTGCCAGCAGTGGACAGCCCACCGGGGAGCTGTTTTTT. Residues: CASSGQPTGELFF.

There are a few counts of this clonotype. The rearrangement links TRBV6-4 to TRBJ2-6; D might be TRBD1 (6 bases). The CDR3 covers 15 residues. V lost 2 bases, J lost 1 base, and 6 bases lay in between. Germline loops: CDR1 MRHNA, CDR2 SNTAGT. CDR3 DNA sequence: TGTGCCAGCAGTGACACAGGGTCTGGGGCCAACGTCCTGACTTTC. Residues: CASSDTGSGANVLTF.

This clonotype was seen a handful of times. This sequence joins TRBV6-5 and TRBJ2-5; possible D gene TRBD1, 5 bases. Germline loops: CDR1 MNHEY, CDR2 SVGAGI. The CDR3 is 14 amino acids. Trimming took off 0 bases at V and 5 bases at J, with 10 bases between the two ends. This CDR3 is CASSYSRTSETQYF. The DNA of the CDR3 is TGTGCCAGCAGTTACTCGAGGACATCGGAGACCCAGTACTTC.

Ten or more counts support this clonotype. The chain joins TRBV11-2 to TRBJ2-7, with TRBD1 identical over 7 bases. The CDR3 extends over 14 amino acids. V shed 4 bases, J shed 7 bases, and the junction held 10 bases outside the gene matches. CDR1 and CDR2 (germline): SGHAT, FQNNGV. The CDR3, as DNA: TGTGCCAGCAGCTCCGTAGGACAGGTCGGGGAGCAGTACTTC. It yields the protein CASSSVGQVGEQYF. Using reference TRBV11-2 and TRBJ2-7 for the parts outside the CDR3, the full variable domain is EAGVAQSPRYKIIEKRQSVAFWCNPISGHATLYWYQQILGQGPKLLIQFQNNGVVDDSQLPKDRFSAERLKGVDSTLKIQPAKLEDSAVYLCASSSVGQVGEQYFGPGTRLTVT.

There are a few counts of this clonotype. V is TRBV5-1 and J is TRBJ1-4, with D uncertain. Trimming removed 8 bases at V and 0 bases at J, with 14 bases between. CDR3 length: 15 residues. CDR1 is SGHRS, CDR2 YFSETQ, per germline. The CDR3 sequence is CASNDGGPTNEKLFF. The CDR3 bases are TGCGCCAGTAACGACGGCGGCCCAACTAATGAAAAACTGTTTTTT.

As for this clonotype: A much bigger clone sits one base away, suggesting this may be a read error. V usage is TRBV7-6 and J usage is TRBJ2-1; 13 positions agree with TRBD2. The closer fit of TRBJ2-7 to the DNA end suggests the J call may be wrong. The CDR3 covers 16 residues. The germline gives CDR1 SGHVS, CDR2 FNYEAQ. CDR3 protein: CASSPRTSGSVNEQYF. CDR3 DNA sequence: TGTGCCAGCAGCCCCCGGACTAGCGGGAGTGTAAATGAGCAGTACTTC.

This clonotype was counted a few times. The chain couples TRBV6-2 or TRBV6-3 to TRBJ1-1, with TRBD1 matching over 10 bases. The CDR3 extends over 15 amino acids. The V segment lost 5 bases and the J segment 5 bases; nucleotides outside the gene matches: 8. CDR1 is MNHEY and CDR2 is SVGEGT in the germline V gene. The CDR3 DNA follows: TGTGCCAGCAGTCGAGGACAGGGGGTAAGAACTGAAGCTTTCTTT. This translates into CASSRGQGVRTEAFF.